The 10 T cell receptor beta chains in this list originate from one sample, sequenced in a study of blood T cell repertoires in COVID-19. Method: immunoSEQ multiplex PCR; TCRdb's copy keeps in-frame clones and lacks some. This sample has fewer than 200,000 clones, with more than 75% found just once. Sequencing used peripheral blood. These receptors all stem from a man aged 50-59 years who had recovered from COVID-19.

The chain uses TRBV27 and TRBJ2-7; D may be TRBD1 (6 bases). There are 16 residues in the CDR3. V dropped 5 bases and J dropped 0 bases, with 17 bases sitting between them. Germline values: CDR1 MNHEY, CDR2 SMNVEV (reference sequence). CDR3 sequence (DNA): TGTGCCAGCAGTACTCAGGGGATGGGCCTCTCCTACGAGCAGTACTTC. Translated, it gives CASSTQGMGLSYEQYF.

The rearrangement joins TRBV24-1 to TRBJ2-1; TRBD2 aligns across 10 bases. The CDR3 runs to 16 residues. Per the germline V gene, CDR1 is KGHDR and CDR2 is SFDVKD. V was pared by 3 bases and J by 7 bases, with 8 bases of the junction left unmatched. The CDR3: CATSDASGSSLNEQFF. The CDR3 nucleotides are TGTGCCACCAGTGATGCTAGCGGGAGCAGTTTGAATGAGCAGTTCTTC.

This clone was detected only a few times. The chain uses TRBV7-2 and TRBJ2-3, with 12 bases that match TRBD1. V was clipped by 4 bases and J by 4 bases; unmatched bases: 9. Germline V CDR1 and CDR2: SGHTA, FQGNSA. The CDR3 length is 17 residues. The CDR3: CASSWGQGALGADTQYF. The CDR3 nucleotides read TGTGCCAGCAGCTGGGGACAGGGGGCTCTTGGGGCAGATACGCAGTATTTT.

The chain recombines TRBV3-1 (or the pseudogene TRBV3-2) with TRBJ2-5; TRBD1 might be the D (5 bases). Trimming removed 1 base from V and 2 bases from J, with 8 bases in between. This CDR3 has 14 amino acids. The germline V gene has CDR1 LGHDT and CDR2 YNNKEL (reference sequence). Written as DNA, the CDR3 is TGTGCCAGCAGCCAAGCAGGGCTTCAAGAGACCCAGTACTTC. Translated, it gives CASSQAGLQETQYF.

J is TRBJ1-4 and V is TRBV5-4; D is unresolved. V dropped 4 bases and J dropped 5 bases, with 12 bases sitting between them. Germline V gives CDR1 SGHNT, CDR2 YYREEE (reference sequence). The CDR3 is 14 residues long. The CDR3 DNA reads TGTGCCAGCAGCGGGAGGGATAAGAATGAAAAACTGTTTTTT. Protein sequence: CASSGRDKNEKLFF.

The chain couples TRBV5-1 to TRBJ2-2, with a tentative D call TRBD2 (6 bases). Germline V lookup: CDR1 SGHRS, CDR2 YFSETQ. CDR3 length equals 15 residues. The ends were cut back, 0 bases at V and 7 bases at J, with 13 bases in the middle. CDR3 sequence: CASSLESGRGGELFF. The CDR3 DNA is TGCGCCAGCAGCTTGGAGAGCGGGCGTGGCGGGGAGCTGTTTTTT.

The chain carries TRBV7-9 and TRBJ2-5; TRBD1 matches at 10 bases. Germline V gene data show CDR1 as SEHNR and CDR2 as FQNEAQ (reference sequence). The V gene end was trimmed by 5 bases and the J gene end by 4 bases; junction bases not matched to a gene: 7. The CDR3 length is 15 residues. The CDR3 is CASSDDRGRGETQYF. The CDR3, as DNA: TGTGCCAGCAGCGATGACAGGGGGCGGGGAGAGACCCAGTACTTC.

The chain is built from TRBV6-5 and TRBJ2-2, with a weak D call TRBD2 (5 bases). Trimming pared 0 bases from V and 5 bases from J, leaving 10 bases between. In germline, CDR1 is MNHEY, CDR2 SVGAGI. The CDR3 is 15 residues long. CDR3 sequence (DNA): TGTGCCAGCAGTTACTCAAGAGAGGGAACCGGGGAGCTGTTTTTT. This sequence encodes CASSYSREGTGELFF.

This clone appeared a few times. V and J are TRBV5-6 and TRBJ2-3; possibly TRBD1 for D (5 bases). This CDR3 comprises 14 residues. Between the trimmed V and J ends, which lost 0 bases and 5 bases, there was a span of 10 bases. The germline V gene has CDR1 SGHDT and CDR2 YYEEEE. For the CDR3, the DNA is TGTGCCAGCAGCTTGGGGGGCAGCCGAGATACGCAGTATTTT. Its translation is CASSLGGSRDTQYF.

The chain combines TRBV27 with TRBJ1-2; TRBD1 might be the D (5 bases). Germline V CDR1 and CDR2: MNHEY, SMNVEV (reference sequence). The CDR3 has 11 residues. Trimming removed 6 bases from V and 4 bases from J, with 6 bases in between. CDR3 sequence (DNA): TGTGCCAGCAGCGGGGGCTATGGCTACACCTTC. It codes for CASSGGYGYTF.